This TCR beta chain is drawn from a study of cytomegalovirus exposure and HLA in healthy donors. General study points: The authors listed over 150 TCR beta chains as cytomegalovirus-associated. In vitro experiments confirmed that a few CMV-associated chains were specific for CMV antigens.

About this clone: What it binds is unknown.

V was pared by 2 bases and J by 1 base, with 2 bases of the junction left unmatched. This CDR3 is built from 15 residues. Looked up from germline, CDR1 is MGHRA and CDR2 is YSYEKL. Sequenced by immunoSEQ multiplex PCR; TCRdb stores in-frame clones only, minus some. The sample contains some 140,000 clones, 70% to 90% of which appear only once. Donors came from a validation cohort of over 100 subjects, distinct from the first 666-subject cohort. This clonotype was obtained from a woman aged 30 to 39 in good health and CMV-seropositive. The V and J genes are TRBV4-1 and TRBJ2-7; 10 bases are a match to TRBD1. The sample was PBMCs. CDR3 in amino acids: CASSQRDRGSYEQYF. The CDR3 DNA reads TGCGCCAGCAGCCAAAGGGACAGGGGATCCTACGAGCAGTACTTC.